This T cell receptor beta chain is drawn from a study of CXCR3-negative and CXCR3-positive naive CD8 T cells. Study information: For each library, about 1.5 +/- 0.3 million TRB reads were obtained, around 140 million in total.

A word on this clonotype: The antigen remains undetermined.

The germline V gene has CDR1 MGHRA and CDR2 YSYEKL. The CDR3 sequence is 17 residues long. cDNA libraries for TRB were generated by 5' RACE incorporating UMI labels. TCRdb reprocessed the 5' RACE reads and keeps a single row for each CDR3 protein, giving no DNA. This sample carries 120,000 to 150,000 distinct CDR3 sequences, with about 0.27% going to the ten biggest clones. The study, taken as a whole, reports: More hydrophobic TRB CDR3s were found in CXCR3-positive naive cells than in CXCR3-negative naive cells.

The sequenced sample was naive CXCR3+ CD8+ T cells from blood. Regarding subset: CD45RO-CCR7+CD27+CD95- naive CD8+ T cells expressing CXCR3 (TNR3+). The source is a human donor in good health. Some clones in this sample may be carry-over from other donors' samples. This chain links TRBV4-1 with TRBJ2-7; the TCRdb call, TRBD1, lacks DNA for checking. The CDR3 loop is CASSIVVGVSAPYEQYF.